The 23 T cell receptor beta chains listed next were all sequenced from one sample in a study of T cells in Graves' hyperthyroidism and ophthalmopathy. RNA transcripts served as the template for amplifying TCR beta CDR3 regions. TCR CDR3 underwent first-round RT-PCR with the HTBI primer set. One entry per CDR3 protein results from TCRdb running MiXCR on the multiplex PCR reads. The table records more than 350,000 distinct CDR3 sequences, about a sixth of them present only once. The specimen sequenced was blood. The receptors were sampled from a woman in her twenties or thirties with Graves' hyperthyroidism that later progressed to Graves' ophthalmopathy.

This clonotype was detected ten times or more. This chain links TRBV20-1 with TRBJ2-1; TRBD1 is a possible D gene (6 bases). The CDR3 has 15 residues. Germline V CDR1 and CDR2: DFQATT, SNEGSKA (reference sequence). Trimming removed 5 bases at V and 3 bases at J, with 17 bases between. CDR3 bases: TGCAGTGCTGGTCCTTACAGGGATTACTACAATGAGCAGTTCTTC. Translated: CSAGPYRDYYNEQFF.

The DNA for the CDR3 is TGTGCCACCCAGGGACAGGGGGCGTCAGCAGATACGCAGTATTTT. Translated, it gives CATQGQGASADTQYF. This chain joins TRBV27 and TRBJ2-3; 12 bases align to TRBD1. Germline CDR1 MNHEY, CDR2 SMNVEV (reference sequence). Trimming at V came to 10 bases and at J to 4 bases, leaving 9 bases not matched to a gene. This CDR3 spans 15 amino acids.

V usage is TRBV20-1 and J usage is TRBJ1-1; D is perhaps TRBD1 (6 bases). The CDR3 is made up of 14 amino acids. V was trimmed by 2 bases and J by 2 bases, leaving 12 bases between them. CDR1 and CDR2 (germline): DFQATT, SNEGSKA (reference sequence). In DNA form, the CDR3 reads TGCAGTGCTAGACTGGGACACCCTAACACTGAAGCTTTCTTT. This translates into CSARLGHPNTEAFF.

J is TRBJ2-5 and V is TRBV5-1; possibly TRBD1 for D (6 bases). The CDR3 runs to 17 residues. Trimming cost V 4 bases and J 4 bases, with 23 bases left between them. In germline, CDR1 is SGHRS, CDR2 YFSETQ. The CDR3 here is CASSPTAGESSVETQYF. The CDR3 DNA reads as TGCGCCAGCAGCCCGACGGCAGGGGAGAGTTCGGTAGAGACCCAGTACTTC.

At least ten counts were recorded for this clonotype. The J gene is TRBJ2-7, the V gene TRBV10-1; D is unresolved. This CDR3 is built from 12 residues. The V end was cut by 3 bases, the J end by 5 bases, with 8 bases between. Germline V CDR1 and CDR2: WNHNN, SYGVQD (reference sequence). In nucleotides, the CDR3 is TGCGCCAGCAGTGATGGTTCGGACGAGCAGTACTTC. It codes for CASSDGSDEQYF.

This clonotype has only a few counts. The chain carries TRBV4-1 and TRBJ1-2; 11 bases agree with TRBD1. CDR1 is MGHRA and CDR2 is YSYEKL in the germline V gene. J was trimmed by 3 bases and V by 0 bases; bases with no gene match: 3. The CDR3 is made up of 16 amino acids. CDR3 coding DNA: TGCGCCAGCAGCCAAGATATGGGACAGGGGGACTATGGCTACACCTTC. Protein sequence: CASSQDMGQGDYGYTF.

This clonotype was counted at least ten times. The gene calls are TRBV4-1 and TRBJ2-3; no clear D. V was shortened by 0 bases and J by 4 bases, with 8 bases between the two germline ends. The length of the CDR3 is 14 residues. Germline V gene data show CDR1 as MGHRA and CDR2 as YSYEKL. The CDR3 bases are TGCGCCAGCAGCCAAGAACTTAGACCAGATACGCAGTATTTT. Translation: CASSQELRPDTQYF.

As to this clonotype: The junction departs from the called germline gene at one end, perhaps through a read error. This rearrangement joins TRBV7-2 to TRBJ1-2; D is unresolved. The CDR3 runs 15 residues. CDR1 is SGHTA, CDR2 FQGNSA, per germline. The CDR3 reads CASSQGYPDSISYTF. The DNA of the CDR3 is TGCGCCAGCAGCCAAGGTTATCCGGACTCCATCTCCTACACCTTC.

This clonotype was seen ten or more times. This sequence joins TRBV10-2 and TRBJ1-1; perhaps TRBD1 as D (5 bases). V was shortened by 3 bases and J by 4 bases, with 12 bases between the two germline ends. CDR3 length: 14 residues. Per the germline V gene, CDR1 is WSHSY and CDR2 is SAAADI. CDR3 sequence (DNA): TGCGCCAGCAGTGAATTTGGGGGGGGCACTGAAGCTTTCTTT. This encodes CASSEFGGGTEAFF.

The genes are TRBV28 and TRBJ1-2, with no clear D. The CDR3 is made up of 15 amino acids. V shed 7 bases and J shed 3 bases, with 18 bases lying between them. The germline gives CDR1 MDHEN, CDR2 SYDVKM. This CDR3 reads CASTYLSGLDYGYTF. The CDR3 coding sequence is TGTGCCAGCACTTATCTGTCGGGATTGGACTATGGCTACACCTTC.

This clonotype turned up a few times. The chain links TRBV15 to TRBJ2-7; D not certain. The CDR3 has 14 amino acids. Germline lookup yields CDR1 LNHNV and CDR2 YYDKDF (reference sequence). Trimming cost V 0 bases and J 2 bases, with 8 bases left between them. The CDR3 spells CATSRDAPAYEQYF. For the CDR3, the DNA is TGTGCCACCAGCAGAGATGCCCCAGCCTACGAGCAGTACTTC.

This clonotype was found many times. CDR3 loop: CASSRGTSGSEQYF. DNA of the CDR3: TGTGCCAGCAGCCGAGGGACTAGCGGGAGCGAGCAGTACTTC. J is TRBJ2-7 and V is TRBV3-1; 14 bases are shared with TRBD2. V lost 4 bases and J lost 6; bases outside the gene matches: 2. This CDR3 has 14 amino acids. The germline gives CDR1 LGHDT, CDR2 YNNKEL (reference sequence).

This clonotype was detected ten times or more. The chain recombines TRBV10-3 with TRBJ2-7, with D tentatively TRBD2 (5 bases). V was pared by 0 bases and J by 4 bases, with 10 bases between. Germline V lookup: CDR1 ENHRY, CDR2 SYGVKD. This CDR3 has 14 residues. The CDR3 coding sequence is TGTGCCATCAGTGAGTCGCACGAGGGATACGAGCAGTACTTC. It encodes CAISESHEGYEQYF.

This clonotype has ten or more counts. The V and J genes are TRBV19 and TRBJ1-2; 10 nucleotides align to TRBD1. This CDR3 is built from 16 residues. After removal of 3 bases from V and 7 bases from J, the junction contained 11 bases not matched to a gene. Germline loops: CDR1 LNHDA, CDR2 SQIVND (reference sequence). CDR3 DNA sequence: TGTGCCAGTAGTATGCTGCCGGGACAGGGGCCTGGTGGCTACACCTTC. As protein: CASSMLPGQGPGGYTF.

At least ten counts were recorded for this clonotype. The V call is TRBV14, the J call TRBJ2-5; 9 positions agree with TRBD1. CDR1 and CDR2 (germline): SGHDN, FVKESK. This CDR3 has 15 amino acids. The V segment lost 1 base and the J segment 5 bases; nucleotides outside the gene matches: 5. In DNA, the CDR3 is TGTGCCAGCAGCCAAGGGACAGGGGAATTCGAGACCCAGTACTTC. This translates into CASSQGTGEFETQYF.

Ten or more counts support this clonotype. This CDR3 reads CASSSAYSGSNEQFF. The CDR3, as DNA: TGTGCCAGCAGCTCCGCATACAGCGGGAGCAATGAGCAGTTCTTC. V gene TRBV3-1 combines with J gene TRBJ2-1; 8 bases are shared with TRBD2. The ends lost 5 bases at V and 6 bases at J; junction bases unmatched: 9. The CDR3 contains 15 residues. Per germline, CDR1 LGHDT and CDR2 YNNKEL (reference sequence).

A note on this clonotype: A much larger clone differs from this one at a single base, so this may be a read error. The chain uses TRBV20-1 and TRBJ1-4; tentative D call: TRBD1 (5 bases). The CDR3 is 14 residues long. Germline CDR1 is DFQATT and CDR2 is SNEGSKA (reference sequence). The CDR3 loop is CSARAGTIDEKPFF. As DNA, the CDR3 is TGCAGTGCTAGGGCCGGGACGATTGATGAAAAACCGTTTTTT.

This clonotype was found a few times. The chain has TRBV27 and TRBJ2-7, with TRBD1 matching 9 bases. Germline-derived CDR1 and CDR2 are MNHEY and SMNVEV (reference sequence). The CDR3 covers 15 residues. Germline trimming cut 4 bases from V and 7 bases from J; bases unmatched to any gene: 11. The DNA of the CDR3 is TGTGCCAGCAGTTCAGCCGGGACAGGGCCGGGGGAGCAGTACTTC. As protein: CASSSAGTGPGEQYF.

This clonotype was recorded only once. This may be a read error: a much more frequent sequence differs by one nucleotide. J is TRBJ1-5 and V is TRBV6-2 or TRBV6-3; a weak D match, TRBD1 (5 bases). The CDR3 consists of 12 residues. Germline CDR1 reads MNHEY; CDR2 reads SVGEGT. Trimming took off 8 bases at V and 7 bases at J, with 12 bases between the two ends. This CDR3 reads CASARDEQPQHF. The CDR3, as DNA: TGTGCCAGCGCGAGGGACGAGCAGCCCCAGCATTTT.

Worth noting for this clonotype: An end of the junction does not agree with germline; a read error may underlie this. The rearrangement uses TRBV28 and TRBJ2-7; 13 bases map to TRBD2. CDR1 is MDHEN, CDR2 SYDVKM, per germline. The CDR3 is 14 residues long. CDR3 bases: TGTGCCAGCAGTCTATGGACTAGCGGGGGCGAGCAGTACTTC. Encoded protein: CASSLWTSGGEQYF.

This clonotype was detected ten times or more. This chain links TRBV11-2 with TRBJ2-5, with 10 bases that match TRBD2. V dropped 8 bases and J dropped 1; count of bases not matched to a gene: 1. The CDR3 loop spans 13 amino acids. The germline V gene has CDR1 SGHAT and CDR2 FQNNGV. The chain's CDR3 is CASWTSGQETQYF. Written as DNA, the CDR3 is TGTGCCAGCTGGACTAGCGGCCAAGAGACCCAGTACTTC.

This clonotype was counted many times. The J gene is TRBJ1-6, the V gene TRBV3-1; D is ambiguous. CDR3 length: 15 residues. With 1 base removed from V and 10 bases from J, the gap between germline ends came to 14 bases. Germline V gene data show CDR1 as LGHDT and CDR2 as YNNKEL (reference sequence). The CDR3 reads CASSQVVVSGSPLHF. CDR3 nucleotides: TGTGCCAGCAGCCAAGTGGTCGTCTCGGGGTCACCCCTCCACTTT.

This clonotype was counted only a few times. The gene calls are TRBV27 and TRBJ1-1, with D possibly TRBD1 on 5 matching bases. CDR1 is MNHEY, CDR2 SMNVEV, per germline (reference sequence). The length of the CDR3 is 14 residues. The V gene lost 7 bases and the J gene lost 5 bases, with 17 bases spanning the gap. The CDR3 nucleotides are TGTGCCAGCACCCCTCTAGGGGTGGGGACTGAAGCTTTCTTT. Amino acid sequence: CASTPLGVGTEAFF.